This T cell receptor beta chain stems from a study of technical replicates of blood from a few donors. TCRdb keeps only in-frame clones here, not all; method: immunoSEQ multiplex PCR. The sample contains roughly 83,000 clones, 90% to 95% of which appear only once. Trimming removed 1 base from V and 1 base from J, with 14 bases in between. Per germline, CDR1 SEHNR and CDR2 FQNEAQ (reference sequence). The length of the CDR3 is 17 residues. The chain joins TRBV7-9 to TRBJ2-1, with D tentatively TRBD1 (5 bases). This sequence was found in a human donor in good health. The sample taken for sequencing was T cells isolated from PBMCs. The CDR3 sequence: CASSLDLLGASYNEQFF. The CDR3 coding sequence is TGTGCCAGCAGCTTAGATCTGTTAGGGGCGTCCTACAATGAGCAGTTCTTC. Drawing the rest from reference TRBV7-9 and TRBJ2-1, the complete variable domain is DTGVSQNPRHKITKRGQNVTFRCDPISEHNRLYWYRQTLGQGPEFLTYFQNEAQLEKSRLLSDRFSAERPKGSFSTLEIQRTEQGDSAMYLCASSLDLLGASYNEQFFGPGTRLTVL.